The rows below give T cell receptor beta chains drawn from one sample of a study of cytomegalovirus exposure and HLA in healthy donors. The protocol was immunoSEQ multiplex PCR, while the TCRdb copy is restricted to in-frame clones and leaves out a portion. Of about 180,000 clones in the sample, roughly 85% are singletons; the top ten hold about 15%. The sample comprised PBMCs. The receptors were gathered from a man between 18 and 35 years old in good health and CMV-seropositive. The CDR3 runs from the conserved cysteine through the conserved F or W. The D gene is left open where the match is weak. The listing skips clone size in some rows; elsewhere it reads once, few, many or a size class.

J gene	clone size	CDR3 length	D gene	V gene	CDR3 protein	CDR3 DNA
TRBJ1-1	NA	14	NA	TRBV27	CASSPGALGTEAFF	TGTGCCAGCAGTCCAGGGGCCTTGGGCACTGAAGCTTTCTTT
TRBJ1-2	NA	13	NA	TRBV19	CASSPTGIDGYTF	TGTGCCAGTAGCCCCACAGGCATAGATGGCTACACCTTC
TRBJ2-1	once	15	NA	TRBV25-1	CASTSAASSYNEQFF	TGTGCCAGCACCTCAGCAGCGAGCTCCTACAATGAGCAGTTCTTC
TRBJ2-3	NA	14	NA	TRBV5-6	CASSLVGADDTQYF	TGTGCCAGCAGCTTGGTGGGGGCGGATGATACGCAGTATTTT
TRBJ2-7	NA	14	TRBD1	TRBV27	CASSRGDRTYEQYF	TGTGCCAGCAGTCGAGGGGACAGAACCTACGAGCAGTACTTC
TRBJ2-5	NA	12	NA	TRBV5-4	CASNSYQETQYF	TGTGCCAGCAACTCGTATCAAGAGACCCAGTACTTC
TRBJ2-5	NA	11	NA	TRBV28	CASSLEETQYF	TGTGCCAGCAGTTTGGAGGAGACCCAGTACTTC
TRBJ1-6	NA	18	NA	TRBV4-1	CASSQDRARYQTGSPLHF	TGCGCCAGCAGCCAAGATCGGGCGAGGTACCAAACAGGTTCACCCCTCCACTTT
TRBJ1-1	NA	13	TRBD1	TRBV5-1	CASSLTGGTEAFF	TGCGCCAGCAGCCTGACAGGGGGCACTGAAGCTTTCTTT
TRBJ2-5	NA	15	NA	TRBV11-3	CASSAPDKYQETQYF	TGTGCCAGCAGCGCCCCGGACAAGTACCAAGAGACCCAGTACTTC
TRBJ2-3	few	15	TRBD2	TRBV5-6	CATSGTSGSADTQYF	TGTGCCACCTCAGGTACTAGCGGGAGCGCGGATACGCAGTATTTT
TRBJ2-7	NA	13	TRBD2	TRBV7-3	CASSPRGGDEQYF	TGTGCCAGCAGCCCCCGGGGAGGGGACGAGCAGTACTTC
TRBJ2-2	NA	17	TRBD2	TRBV30	CAWTPSSGRPNTGELFF	TGTGCCTGGACACCTTCTAGCGGGAGGCCGAACACCGGGGAGCTGTTTTTT
TRBJ1-2	NA	16	NA	TRBV6-1	CASSEEWPTVVYGYTF	TGTGCCAGCAGTGAAGAGTGGCCGACAGTGGTCTATGGCTACACCTTC
TRBJ2-7	NA	13	NA	TRBV29-1	CSVEDQTSYEQYF	TGCAGCGTTGAAGATCAGACTAGCTACGAGCAGTACTTC
TRBJ1-1	NA	14	NA	TRBV10-3	CAISPDSGGTEAFF	TGTGCCATCAGTCCAGACTCGGGGGGCACTGAAGCTTTCTTT
TRBJ2-7	NA	12	TRBD2	TRBV2	CASKVGGNEQYF	TGTGCCAGCAAGGTGGGGGGGAACGAGCAGTACTTC
TRBJ1-1	NA	12	NA	TRBV28	CASSWGTTEAFF	TGTGCCAGCAGTTGGGGCACAACCGAAGCTTTCTTT
TRBJ1-1	once	14	TRBD1	TRBV2	CASSEPTGHTEAFF	TGTGCCAGCAGTGAACCGACAGGGCACACTGAAGCTTTCTTT
TRBJ2-2	NA	13	NA	TRBV6-1	CASRTRNTGELFF	TGTGCCAGCAGAACCAGGAACACCGGGGAGCTGTTTTTT
TRBJ2-7	NA	13	NA	TRBV5-6	CASSFSREDEQYF	TGTGCCAGCAGCTTTTCCAGGGAAGACGAGCAGTACTTC
TRBJ2-5	NA	12	TRBD1	TRBV11-3	CASSLETGIQYF	TGTGCCAGCAGCTTGGAGACAGGGATCCAGTACTTC
TRBJ2-7	NA	17	NA	TRBV4-1	CASSQEEWQAGPTRQYF	TGCGCCAGCAGCCAAGAAGAGTGGCAAGCGGGCCCTACGAGGCAGTACTTC
TRBJ1-6	NA	13	NA	TRBV30	CAWSVTGSSPLHF	TGTGCCTGGAGTGTCACAGGGAGTTCACCCCTCCACTTT
TRBJ2-3	NA	15	TRBD1	TRBV5-4	CASSRTGGVADTQYF	TGTGCCAGCAGTCGGACAGGGGGCGTCGCAGATACGCAGTATTTT
TRBJ2-7	NA	14	TRBD1	TRBV18	CASSPSDRAFEQYF	TGTGCCAGCTCACCTTCGGACAGGGCATTCGAGCAGTACTTC
TRBJ2-2	NA	13	NA	TRBV29-1	CSVDGGNTGELFF	TGCAGCGTTGATGGAGGGAACACCGGGGAGCTGTTTTTT
TRBJ2-3	NA	17	NA	TRBV4-2	CASSQERRGGPTDTQYF	TGTGCCAGCAGCCAAGAAAGGAGGGGGGGCCCCACAGATACGCAGTATTTT
TRBJ2-3	NA	14	NA	TRBV11-2	CASSLGGGSDTQYF	TGTGCCAGCAGCTTAGGGGGGGGCTCAGATACGCAGTATTTT
TRBJ2-3	NA	16	NA	TRBV9	CASSSTENDYTDTQYF	TGTGCCAGCAGCTCAACAGAGAATGATTACACAGATACGCAGTATTTT
TRBJ1-2	NA	15	NA	TRBV29-1	CSVGGASSDIDGYTF	TGCAGCGTCGGAGGGGCGTCGTCAGACATAGATGGCTACACCTTC
TRBJ2-3	NA	16	NA	TRBV11-3	CASSLITQGWADTQYF	TGTGCCAGCAGCTTAATCACCCAGGGGTGGGCAGATACGCAGTATTTT
TRBJ2-7	NA	14	NA	TRBV6-5	CASSYGTLDYEQYF	TGTGCCAGCAGTTATGGGACATTGGACTACGAGCAGTACTTC
TRBJ1-3	NA	14	NA	TRBV14	CASSQDRAGNTIYF	TGTGCCAGCAGCCAAGACAGGGCTGGAAACACCATATATTTT
TRBJ2-1	NA	16	TRBD2	TRBV5-1	CASSLALAGGYNEQFF	TGCGCCAGCAGCTTGGCCCTAGCGGGGGGTTACAATGAGCAGTTCTTC
TRBJ2-5	NA	16	TRBD2	TRBV7-3	CASSPQGLAGMETQYF	TGTGCCAGCAGCCCTCAGGGACTAGCGGGGATGGAGACCCAGTACTTC
TRBJ2-2	NA	16	TRBD2	TRBV5-1	CASSLAGGGDTGELFF	TGCGCCAGCAGCTTGGCCGGCGGGGGAGACACCGGGGAGCTGTTTTTT
TRBJ2-7	NA	13	NA	TRBV2	CASSGRVLAEQYF	TGTGCCAGCAGTGGCAGGGTCCTGGCCGAGCAGTACTTC